The entry below gives a single T cell receptor (beta chain) sequence along with its context. The CDR3 has 15 residues. Germline CDR1 and CDR2: SNHLY and FYNNEI. J gave up 3 bases and V 5 bases, and 6 bases lay outside the gene matches. Original data processing: Estimation of nucleated cell counts relied on the amplification of reference gene primers. Only in-frame clones appear in the TCRdb table, and some are missing; sequencing was by immunoSEQ multiplex PCR. That table furnishes V, J and clone size, whereas the DNA furnished D and trimming. The table includes 120,000 to 150,000 clones, approximately 89% detected once. This specimen comes from a study of blood T cell repertoires in COVID-19. Study information: Sites in the United States, Italy and Spain provided acute and convalescent COVID-19 samples. From T cells, B-cell-depleted T cells, or PBMCs came the material, which was cDNA or gDNA.

The TCR sequence derives from a man between 60 and 70 years old with active or convalescent COVID-19. The specimen sequenced was peripheral blood. The V gene is TRBV2, the J gene TRBJ2-1; 8 nucleotides match TRBD2. CDR3 region: CASSPAGARYNEQFF. In DNA, the CDR3 is TGTGCCAGCAGTCCAGCGGGAGCGCGCTACAATGAGCAGTTCTTC.